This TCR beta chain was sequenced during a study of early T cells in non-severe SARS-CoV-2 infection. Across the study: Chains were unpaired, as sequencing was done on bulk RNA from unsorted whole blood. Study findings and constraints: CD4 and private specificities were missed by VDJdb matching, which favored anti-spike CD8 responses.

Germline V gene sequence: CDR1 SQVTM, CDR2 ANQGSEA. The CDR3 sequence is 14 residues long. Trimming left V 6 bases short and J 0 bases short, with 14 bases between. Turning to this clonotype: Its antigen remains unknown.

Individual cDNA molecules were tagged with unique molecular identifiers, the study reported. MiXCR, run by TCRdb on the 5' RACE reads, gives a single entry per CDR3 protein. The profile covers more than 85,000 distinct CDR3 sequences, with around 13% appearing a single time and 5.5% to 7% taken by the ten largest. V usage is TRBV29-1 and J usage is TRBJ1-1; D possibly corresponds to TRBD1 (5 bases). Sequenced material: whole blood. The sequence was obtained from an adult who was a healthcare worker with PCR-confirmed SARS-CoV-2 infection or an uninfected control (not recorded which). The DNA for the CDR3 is TGCAGCGTAGAGACTCCAGGGCTGAACACTGAAGCTTTCTTT. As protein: CSVETPGLNTEAFF.